The entry below gives a single T cell receptor beta chain sequence along with its context. In the original analysis: Amplification of reference gene primers was used by the study to estimate nucleated cell counts. The repertoire was sequenced with immunoSEQ multiplex PCR; TCRdb's copy has only in-frame clones and lacks some. That table gives V, J and clone size, and the DNA gave D and trimming. The table has more than 65,000 clones, over 60% seen once. These data belong to a study of blood T cell repertoires in COVID-19. Across the whole study: Italy, Spain and the United States were the sources of the convalescent and acute COVID-19 samples.

The V gene's germline CDR1 is SGHTA and CDR2 FQGNSA. This CDR3 is built from 15 residues. V shed 2 bases and J 1 base; nucleotides not matched to a gene: 2. This TCR was sampled from a woman older than 75 with active or convalescent COVID-19. The J gene is TRBJ2-3, the V gene TRBV7-2; TRBD1 matches 8 bases. Sequencing was performed on peripheral blood. CDR3 DNA sequence: TGTGCCAGCAGCTTACCGGGACAGGGCACAGATACGCAGTATTTT. It translates to CASSLPGQGTDTQYF.